The text below deals with one T cell receptor (beta chain). The antigen is unknown. TCRdb re-called the 5' RACE reads and gives one entry per CDR3 protein, without DNA. The ten top clones account for 3.5% to 4.5%, within a sample of hundreds of thousands of distinct CDR3 sequences. The sample originates from a study of T cells expressing NK-cell markers. Across the study: The authors derived TCR beta repertoires from sorted CD3+CD56+NKG2C+, CD3+CD56+NKG2C- and CD3+CD56-NKG2C+ T cells. Eight donors were sequenced, of whom seven were HCMV-seropositive, while the remaining one was HCMV-seronegative. General study points: As a fraction of CD8+ T cells, dominant NKG2C+ clonotypes reached roughly 1.0-7.5% in six donors. The CD3+CD56-NKG2C+ fraction of a few donors was likewise dominated by these clonotypes.

Germline assignment: CDR1 MNHEY and CDR2 SVGAGI. The length of the CDR3 is 15 residues. The sequencing sample was made of blood T cells: a sorted CD56 or NKG2C T cell subset, CD4+ or CD8+ T cells, or bulk PBMC T cells (not recorded which). The J gene is TRBJ1-6, the V gene TRBV6-5; TCRdb returns TRBD1, unconfirmable since there is no DNA. The source is a man younger than 30 in good health. CDR3 sequence reads: CASSYTGTGDSPLHF.